This T cell receptor (beta chain) was obtained from a study of T cell responses to AZD1222 COVID-19 vaccine. The V gene's germline CDR1 is SNHLY and CDR2 FYNNEI. This CDR3 region has 13 residues. J lost 6 bases, V lost 4 bases, and 3 bases had no gene match. In the case of this clone: Antigen unknown.

General study results and limits: With dominance at 160-218 and 743-854, vaccine-associated CD4 TCRs spanned spike. Donors were largely white British and mainly female; clonal diversity was possibly underestimated. Repertoire sampling happened only post peak T cell response.

Sequenced by immunoSEQ multiplex PCR; TCRdb stores in-frame clones only, minus some. Among about 93,000 clones listed, about 90% were seen once. The specimen was peripheral blood, collected on day 0 of MenACWY control vaccination. V is TRBV2 and J is TRBJ1-5, with 7 bases identical to TRBD1. This receptor was identified in an adult in good health. As DNA, the CDR3 is TGTGCCAGCAGTGCACAGGGGAGTCAGCCCCAGCATTTT. It specifies CASSAQGSQPQHF.